Presented here are 13 T cell receptor beta chains from one specimen sequenced in a study of blood T cell repertoires in COVID-19 (dated by TCRdb to 2020 to 2022). Library creation used the immunoSEQ multiplex PCR assay. TCRdb obtained this table from immuneACCESS and retained in-frame rearrangements with V and J assigned. These tables miss some clones; where compared with another copy, unresolved V genes account for less than half of the shortfall, and the remainder is unexplained. The sample table records around 250,000 clones; approximately 84% of these occur just once. The leading ten clones occupy 1.9% of the sample. Sequencing input: peripheral blood. Source of these receptors: a woman older than 75 with acute or convalescent COVID-19.

In DNA form, the CDR3 reads TGTGCCAGCAGGGGAGGGAAACTTGACTATGGCTACACCTTC. This sequence encodes CASRGGKLDYGYTF. The chain joins TRBV6-5 to TRBJ1-2; D not resolved. The CDR3 contains 14 residues. Germline CDR1 and CDR2: MNHEY and SVGAGI. Between the trimmed V and J ends, which lost 6 bases and 3 bases, there was a span of 14 bases.

The V call is TRBV15, the J call TRBJ2-2; a possible D gene is TRBD2 (5 bases). This CDR3 is 16 amino acids long. Trimming took off 1 base at V and 4 bases at J, with 13 bases between the two ends. CDR1 LNHNV and CDR2 YYDKDF come from the germline V gene (reference sequence). CDR3 loop: CATSRGGLGTTGELFF. CDR3 DNA: TGTGCCACCAGCAGAGGAGGGCTAGGAACCACCGGGGAGCTGTTTTTT.

This clone was seen just once. The V gene is TRBV2, the J gene TRBJ2-3; TRBD2 aligns across 7 bases. CDR1 is SNHLY, CDR2 FYNNEI, per germline. V dropped 6 bases and J dropped 2; count of bases not matched to a gene: 5. This CDR3 region has 14 residues. CDR3 DNA: TGTGCCAGCAGCGTGGGACTAACCACAGATACGCAGTATTTT. Translated, it gives CASSVGLTTDTQYF.

A few counts support this clone. The chain combines TRBV12-3 or TRBV12-4 with TRBJ2-1; 8 positions match TRBD2. The CDR3 totals 13 residues. Germline trimming cut 6 bases from V and 3 bases from J; bases unmatched to any gene: 1. In nucleotides, the CDR3 is TGTGCCAGCAGCGGGGGGGACTACAATGAGCAGTTCTTC. This sequence encodes CASSGGDYNEQFF.

The chain combines TRBV5-1 with TRBJ1-3; TRBD1 is a possible D gene (5 bases). Germline assignment: CDR1 SGHRS and CDR2 YFSETQ. V was pared by 0 bases and J by 4 bases, with 14 bases between. This CDR3 has 16 residues. The chain's CDR3 is CASSLVSGLSGNTIYF. The CDR3, as DNA: TGCGCCAGCAGCTTGGTGTCAGGGTTATCCGGAAACACCATATATTTT.

The J gene is TRBJ2-2, the V gene TRBV7-2; D may be TRBD1 (6 bases). The ends were cut back, 1 base at V and 4 bases at J, with 7 bases in the middle. The CDR3 is 14 residues long. Per the germline V gene, CDR1 is SGHTA and CDR2 is FQGNSA. The CDR3 nucleotides read TGTGCCAGCAGCTTAGTACAGGGCACCGGGGAGCTGTTTTTT. It is translated as CASSLVQGTGELFF.

The chain links TRBV28 to TRBJ2-2; 8 bases map to TRBD1. V was clipped by 6 bases and J by 4 bases; unmatched bases: 7. The CDR3 loop spans 15 amino acids. Germline V gene lookup returns CDR1 MDHEN and CDR2 SYDVKM. CDR3 in amino acids: CASRGRGHITGELFF. CDR3 DNA: TGTGCCAGCAGGGGCAGGGGGCATATCACCGGGGAGCTGTTTTTT.

This clone came up once. The chain has TRBV6-2 or TRBV6-3 and TRBJ2-7; 7 positions agree with TRBD1. V lost 6 bases, J lost 3 bases, and 11 bases stayed unmatched. Germline CDR1 and CDR2: MNHEY and SVGEGT. The CDR3 runs 15 residues. The CDR3 DNA reads TGTGCCAGCAGCCGCCCCCGGGACAGACACTACGAGCAGTACTTC. Protein: CASSRPRDRHYEQYF.

This clone turned up a few times. V gene TRBV7-2 combines with J gene TRBJ2-7; maybe TRBD2 (6 bases). V was pared by 0 bases and J by 0 bases, with 15 bases between. This CDR3 is built from 17 residues. Germline-derived CDR1 and CDR2 are SGHTA and FQGNSA. CDR3 loop: CASSLAWRDASSYEQYF. The CDR3 DNA reads TGTGCCAGCAGCTTAGCTTGGAGGGACGCGAGCTCCTACGAGCAGTACTTC.

Only a few counts were recorded for this clone. The genes are TRBV5-1 and TRBJ2-1; 11 positions agree with TRBD2. The V and J ends lost 1 base and 9 bases, in that order; junction bases with no gene match: 6. This CDR3 region has 15 residues. Per the germline V gene, CDR1 is SGHRS and CDR2 is YFSETQ. The CDR3 bases are TGCGCCAGCAGCTTGTATAGCGGGGGGGCCGCTGAGCAGTTCTTC. It is translated as CASSLYSGGAAEQFF.

The rearrangement uses TRBV5-6 and TRBJ1-2, with D uncertain. In germline, CDR1 is SGHDT, CDR2 YYEEEE. The CDR3 has 15 residues. Trimming removed 2 bases at V and 3 bases at J, with 14 bases between. CDR3 bases: TGTGCCAGCAGCTTCAGTCACGAGGGCTACTATGGCTACACCTTC. It encodes CASSFSHEGYYGYTF.

This sequence joins TRBV21-1 and TRBJ1-6. TRBV21-1 is a pseudogene locus. There are 17 residues in the CDR3. CDR3: CASSKEGGAGENSPLHF. The CDR3, as DNA: TGTGCCAGCAGCAAAGAAGGGGGAGCGGGGGAGAATTCACCCCTCCACTTT.

V usage is TRBV19 and J usage is TRBJ2-7; possible D gene TRBD1, 6 bases. CDR3 length equals 14 residues. CDR1 and CDR2 from the germline V gene are LNHDA and SQIVND (reference sequence). Trimming took 6 bases from V and 2 from J, leaving 14 bases between them. CDR3 in DNA: TGTGCCAGTAGCCCCGACAGGATCCCCTACGAGCAGTACTTC. Amino acid sequence: CASSPDRIPYEQYF.